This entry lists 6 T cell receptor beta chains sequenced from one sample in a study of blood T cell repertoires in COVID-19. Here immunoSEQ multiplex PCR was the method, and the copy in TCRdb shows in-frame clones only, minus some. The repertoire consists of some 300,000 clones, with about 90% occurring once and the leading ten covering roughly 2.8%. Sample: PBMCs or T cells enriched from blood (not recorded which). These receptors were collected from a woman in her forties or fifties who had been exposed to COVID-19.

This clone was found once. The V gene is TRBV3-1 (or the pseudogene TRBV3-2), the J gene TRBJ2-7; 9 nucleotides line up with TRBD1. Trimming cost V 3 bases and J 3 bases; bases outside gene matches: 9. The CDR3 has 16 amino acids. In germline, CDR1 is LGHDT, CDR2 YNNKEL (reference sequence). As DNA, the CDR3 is TGTGCCAGCAGCCAGGGTACCGGACAGGGGATCTACGAGCAGTACTTC. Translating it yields CASSQGTGQGIYEQYF.

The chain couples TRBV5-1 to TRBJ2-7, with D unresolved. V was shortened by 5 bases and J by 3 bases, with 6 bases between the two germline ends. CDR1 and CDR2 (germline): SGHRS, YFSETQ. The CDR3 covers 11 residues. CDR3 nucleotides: TGCGCCAGCAGTCAGGACTACGAGCAGTACTTC. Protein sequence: CASSQDYEQYF. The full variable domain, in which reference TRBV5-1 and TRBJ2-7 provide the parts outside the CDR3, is KAGVTQTPRYLIKTRGQQVTLSCSPISGHRSVSWYQQTPGQGLQFLFEYFSETQRNKGNFPGRFSGRQFSNSRSEMNVSTLELGDSALYLCASSQDYEQYFGPGTRLTVT.

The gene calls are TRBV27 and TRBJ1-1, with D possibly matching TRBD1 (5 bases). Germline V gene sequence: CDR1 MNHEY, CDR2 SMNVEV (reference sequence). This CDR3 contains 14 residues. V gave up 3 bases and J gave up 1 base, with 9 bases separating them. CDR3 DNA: TGTGCCAGCAGTTTGATGGGGGGGAACACTGAAGCTTTCTTT. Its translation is CASSLMGGNTEAFF.

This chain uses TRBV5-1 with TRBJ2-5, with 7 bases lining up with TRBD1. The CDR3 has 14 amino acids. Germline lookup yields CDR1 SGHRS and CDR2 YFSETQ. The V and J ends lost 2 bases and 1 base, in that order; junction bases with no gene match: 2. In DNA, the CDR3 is TGCGCCAGCAGCTTTCCAGGGGGCCAAGAGACCCAGTACTTC. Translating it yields CASSFPGGQETQYF.

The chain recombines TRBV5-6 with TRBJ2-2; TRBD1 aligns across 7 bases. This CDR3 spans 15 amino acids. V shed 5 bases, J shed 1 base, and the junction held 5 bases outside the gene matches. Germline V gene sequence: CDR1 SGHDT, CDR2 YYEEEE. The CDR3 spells CASSFRQGNTGELFF. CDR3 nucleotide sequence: TGTGCCAGCAGTTTCCGACAGGGGAACACCGGGGAGCTGTTTTTT. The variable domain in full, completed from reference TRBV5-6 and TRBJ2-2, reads DAGVTQSPTHLIKTRGQQVTLRCSPKSGHDTVSWYQQALGQGPQFIFQYYEEEERQRGNFPDRFSGHQFPNYSSELNVNALLLGDSALYLCASSFRQGNTGELFFGEGSRLTVL.

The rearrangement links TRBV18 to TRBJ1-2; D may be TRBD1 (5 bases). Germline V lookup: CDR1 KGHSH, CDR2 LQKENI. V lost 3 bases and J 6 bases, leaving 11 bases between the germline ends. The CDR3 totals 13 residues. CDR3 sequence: CASSPQGYNGYTF. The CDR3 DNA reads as TGTGCCAGCTCACCCCAGGGATATAATGGCTACACCTTC.